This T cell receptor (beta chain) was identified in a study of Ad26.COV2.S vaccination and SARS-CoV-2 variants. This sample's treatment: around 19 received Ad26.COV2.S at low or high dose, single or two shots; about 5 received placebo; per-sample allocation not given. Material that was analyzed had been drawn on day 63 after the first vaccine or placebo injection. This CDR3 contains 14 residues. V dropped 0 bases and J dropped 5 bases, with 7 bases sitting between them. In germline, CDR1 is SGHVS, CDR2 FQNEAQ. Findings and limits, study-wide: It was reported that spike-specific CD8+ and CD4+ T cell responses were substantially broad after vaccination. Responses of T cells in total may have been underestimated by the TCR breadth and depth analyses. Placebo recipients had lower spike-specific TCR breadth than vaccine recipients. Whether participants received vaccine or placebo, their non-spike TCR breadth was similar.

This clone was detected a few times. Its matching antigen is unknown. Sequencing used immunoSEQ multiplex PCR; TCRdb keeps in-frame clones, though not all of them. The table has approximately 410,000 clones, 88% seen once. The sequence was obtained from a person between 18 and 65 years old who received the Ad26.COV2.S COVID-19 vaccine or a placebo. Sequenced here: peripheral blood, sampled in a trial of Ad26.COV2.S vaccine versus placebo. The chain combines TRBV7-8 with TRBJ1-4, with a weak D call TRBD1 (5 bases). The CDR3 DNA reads TGTGCCAGCAGCTTAGCCGACAGAAATGAAAAACTGTTTTTT. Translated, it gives CASSLADRNEKLFF.